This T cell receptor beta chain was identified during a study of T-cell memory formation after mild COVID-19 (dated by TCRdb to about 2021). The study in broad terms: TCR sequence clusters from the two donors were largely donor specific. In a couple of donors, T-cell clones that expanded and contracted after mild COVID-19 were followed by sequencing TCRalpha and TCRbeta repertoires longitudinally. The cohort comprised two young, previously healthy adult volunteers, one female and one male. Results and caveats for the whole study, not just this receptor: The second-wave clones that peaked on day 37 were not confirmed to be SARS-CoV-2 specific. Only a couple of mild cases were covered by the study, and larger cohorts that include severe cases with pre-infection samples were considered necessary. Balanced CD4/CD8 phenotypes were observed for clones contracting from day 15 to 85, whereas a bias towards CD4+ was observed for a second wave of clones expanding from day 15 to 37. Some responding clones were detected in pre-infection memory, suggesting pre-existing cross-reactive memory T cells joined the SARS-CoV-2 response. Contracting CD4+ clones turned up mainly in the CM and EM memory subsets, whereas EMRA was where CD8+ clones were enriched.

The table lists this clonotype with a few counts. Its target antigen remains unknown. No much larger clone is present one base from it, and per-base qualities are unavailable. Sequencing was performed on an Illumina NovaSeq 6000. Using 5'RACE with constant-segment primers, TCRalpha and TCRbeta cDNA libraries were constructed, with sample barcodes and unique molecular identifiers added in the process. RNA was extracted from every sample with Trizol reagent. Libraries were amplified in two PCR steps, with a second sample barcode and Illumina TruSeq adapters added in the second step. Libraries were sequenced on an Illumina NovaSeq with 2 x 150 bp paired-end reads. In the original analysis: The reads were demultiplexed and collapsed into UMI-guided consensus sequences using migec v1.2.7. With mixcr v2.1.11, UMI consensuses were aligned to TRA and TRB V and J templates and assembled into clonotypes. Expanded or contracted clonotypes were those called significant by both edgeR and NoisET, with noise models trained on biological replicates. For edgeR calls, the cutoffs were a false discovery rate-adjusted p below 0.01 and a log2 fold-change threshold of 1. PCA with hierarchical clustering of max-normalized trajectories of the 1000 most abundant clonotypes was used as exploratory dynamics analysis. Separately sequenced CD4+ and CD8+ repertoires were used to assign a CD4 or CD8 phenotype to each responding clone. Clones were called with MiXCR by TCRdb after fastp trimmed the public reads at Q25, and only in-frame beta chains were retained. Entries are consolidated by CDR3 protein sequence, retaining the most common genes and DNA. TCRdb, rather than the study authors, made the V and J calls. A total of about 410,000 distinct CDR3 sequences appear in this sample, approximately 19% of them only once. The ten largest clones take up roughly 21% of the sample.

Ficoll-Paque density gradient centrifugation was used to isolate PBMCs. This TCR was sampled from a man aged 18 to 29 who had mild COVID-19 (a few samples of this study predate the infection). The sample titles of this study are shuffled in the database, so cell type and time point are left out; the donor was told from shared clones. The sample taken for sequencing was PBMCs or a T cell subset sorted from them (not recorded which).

The DNA is as follows: TGCGCCAGCAGCCGATCCTCGACTAGCGGGGGGGACGAGCAGTACTTC. The translation is CASSRSSTSGGDEQYF. The sequence joins TRBV4-3 to TRBJ2-7, and 14 junctional nucleotides match TRBD2. Compared with germline, V lacks 4 bases and J lacks 5 bases; bases without a gene match: 7. Including cysteine and phenylalanine, the CDR3 has 16 amino acids. Only the CDR3 DNA is retained, 48 bases long and in frame from the first base. Reading the germline V gene gives CDR1 LGHNA and CDR2 YSLEER.